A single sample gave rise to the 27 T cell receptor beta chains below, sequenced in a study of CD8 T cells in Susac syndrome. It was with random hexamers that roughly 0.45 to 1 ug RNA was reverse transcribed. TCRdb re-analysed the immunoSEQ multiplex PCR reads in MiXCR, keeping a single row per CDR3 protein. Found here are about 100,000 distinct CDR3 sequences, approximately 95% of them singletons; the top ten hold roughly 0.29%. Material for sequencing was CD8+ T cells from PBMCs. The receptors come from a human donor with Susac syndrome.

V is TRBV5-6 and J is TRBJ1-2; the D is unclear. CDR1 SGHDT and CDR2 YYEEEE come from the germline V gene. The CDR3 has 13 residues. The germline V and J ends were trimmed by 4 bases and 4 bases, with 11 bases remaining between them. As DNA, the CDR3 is TGTGCCAGCAGCCAAGAGGGATCCTATGGCTACACCTTC. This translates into CASSQEGSYGYTF.

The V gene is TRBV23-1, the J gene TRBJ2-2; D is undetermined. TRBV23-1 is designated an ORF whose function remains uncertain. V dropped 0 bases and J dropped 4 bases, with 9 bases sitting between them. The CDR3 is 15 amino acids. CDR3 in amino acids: CASSQSVHCTGELFF. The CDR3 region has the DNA TGCGCCAGCAGTCAATCGGTACATTGCACCGGGGAGCTGTTTTTT.

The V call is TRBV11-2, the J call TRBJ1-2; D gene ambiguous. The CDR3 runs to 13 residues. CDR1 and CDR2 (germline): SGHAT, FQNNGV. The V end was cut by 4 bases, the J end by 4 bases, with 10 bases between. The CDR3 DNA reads TGTGCCAGCAGCTCCAACGGATTCTATGGCTACACCTTC. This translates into CASSSNGFYGYTF.

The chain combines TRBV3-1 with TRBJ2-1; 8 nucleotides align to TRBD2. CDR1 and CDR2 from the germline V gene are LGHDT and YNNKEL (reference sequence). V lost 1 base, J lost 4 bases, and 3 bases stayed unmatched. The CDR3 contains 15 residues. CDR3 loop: CASSQVSGGYNEQFF. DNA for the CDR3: TGTGCCAGCAGCCAAGTGTCGGGAGGGTACAATGAGCAGTTCTTC.

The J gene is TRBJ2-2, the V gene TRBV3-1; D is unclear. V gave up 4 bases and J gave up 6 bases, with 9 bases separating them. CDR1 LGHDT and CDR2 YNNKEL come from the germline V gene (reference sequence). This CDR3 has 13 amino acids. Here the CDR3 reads CASSPYVSGELFF. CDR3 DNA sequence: TGTGCCAGCAGCCCTTACGTCTCCGGGGAGCTGTTTTTT.

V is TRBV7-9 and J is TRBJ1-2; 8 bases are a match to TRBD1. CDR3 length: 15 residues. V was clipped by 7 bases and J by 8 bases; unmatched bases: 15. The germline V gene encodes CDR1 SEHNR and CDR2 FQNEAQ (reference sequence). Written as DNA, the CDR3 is TGTGCCAGCACCCCCTCGGGACAGGCCTTAAAAGGCTACACCTTC. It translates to CASTPSGQALKGYTF.

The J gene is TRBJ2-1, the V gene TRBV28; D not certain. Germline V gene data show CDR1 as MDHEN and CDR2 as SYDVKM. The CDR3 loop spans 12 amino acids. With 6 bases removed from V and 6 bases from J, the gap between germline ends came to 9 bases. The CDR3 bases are TGTGCCAGCAGATCAGGCTCCAATGAGCAGTTCTTC. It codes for CASRSGSNEQFF.

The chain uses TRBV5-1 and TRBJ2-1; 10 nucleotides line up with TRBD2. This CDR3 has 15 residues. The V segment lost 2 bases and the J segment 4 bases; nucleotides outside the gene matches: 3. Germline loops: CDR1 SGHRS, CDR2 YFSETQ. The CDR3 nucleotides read TGCGCCAGCAGCTTAGCGGGGGGGGTATACAATGAGCAGTTCTTC. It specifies CASSLAGGVYNEQFF.

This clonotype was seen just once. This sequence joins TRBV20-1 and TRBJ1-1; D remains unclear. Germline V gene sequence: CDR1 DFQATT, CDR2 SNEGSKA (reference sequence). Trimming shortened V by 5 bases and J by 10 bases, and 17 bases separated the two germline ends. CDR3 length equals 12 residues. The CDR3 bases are TGCAGTGCTTCCCCCGGCGGGCCGGGAGCTTTCTTT. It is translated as CSASPGGPGAFF.

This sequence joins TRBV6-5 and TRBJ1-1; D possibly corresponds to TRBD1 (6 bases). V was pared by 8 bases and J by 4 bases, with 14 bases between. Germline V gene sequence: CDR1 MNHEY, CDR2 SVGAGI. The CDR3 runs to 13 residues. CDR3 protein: CASYREFGTEAFF. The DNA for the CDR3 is TGTGCCAGCTACAGGGAATTCGGCACTGAAGCTTTCTTT.

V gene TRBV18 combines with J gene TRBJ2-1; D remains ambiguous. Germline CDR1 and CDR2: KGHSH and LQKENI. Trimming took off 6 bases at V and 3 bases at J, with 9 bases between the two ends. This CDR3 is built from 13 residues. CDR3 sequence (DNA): TGTGCCAGCTCCCCCTCTTACTACAATGAGCAGTTCTTC. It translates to CASSPSYYNEQFF.

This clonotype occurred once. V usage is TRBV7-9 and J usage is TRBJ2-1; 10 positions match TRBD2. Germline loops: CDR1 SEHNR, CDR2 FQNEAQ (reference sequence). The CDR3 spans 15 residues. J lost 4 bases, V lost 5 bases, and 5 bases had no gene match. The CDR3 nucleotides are TGTGCCAGCAGCCCCGGACTAGCGGTGTACAATGAGCAGTTCTTC. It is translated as CASSPGLAVYNEQFF.

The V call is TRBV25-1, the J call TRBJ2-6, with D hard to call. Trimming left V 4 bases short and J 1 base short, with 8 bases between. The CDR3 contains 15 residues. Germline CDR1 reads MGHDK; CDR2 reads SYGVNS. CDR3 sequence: CASSAIGSGANVLTF. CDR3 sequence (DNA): TGTGCCAGCAGTGCCATCGGTTCTGGGGCCAACGTCCTGACTTTC.

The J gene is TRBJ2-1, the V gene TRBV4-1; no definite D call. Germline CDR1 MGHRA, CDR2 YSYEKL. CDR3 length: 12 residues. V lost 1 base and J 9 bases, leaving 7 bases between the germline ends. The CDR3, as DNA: TGCGCCAGCAGCCAAGTACCTGGTGAGCAGTTCTTC. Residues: CASSQVPGEQFF.

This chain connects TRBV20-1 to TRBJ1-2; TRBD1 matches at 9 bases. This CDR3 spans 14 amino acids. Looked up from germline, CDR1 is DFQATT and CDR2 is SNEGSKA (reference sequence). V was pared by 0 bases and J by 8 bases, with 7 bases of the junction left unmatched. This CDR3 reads CSARDTGQGVGYTF. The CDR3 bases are TGCAGTGCTAGAGATACGGGACAGGGAGTCGGCTACACCTTC.

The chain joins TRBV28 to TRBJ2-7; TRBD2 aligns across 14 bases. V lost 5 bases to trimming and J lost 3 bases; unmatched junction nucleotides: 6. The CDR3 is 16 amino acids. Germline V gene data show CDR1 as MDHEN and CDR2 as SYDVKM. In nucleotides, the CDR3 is TGTGCCAGCAGTGTGGCCGGGACTAGCGGGAGCTACGAGCAGTACTTC. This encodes CASSVAGTSGSYEQYF.

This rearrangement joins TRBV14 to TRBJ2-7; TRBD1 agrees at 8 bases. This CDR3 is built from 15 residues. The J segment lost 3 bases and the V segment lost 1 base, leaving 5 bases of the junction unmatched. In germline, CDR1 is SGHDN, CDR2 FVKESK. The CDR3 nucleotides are TGTGCCAGCAGCCAAGCTGTGGGGACAGGCTACGAGCAGTACTTC. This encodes CASSQAVGTGYEQYF.

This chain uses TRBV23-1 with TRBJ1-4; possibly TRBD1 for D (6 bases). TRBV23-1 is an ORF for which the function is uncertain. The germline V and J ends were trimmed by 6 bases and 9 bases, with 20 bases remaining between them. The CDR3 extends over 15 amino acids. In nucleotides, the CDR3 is TGCGCCAGCAGCCGTCCCGGGACATTAATGAAAAAACTGTTTTTT. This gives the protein CASSRPGTLMKKLFF.

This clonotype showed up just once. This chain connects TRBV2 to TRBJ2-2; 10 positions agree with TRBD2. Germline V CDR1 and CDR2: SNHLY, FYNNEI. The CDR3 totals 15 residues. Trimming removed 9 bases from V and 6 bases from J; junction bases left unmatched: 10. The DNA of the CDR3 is TGTGCCAGTACCGATAGCGGGAGGTACGCCGGGGAGCTGTTTTTT. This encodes CASTDSGRYAGELFF.

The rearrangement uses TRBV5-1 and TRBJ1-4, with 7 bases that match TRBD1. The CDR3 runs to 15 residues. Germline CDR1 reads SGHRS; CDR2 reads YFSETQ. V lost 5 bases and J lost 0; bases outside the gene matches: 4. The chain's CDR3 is CASRLQGATNEKLFF. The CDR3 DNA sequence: TGCGCCAGCAGACTCCAGGGGGCAACTAATGAAAAACTGTTTTTT. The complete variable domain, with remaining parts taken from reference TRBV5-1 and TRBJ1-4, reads KAGVTQTPRYLIKTRGQQVTLSCSPISGHRSVSWYQQTPGQGLQFLFEYFSETQRNKGNFPGRFSGRQFSNSRSEMNVSTLELGDSALYLCASRLQGATNEKLFFGSGTQLSVL.

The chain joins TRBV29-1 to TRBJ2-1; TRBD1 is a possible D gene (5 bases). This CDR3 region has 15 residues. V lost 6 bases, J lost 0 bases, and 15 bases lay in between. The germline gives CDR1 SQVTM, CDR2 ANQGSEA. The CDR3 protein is CSVPKDTSSYNEQFF. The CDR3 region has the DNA TGCAGCGTCCCCAAGGACACGAGCTCCTACAATGAGCAGTTCTTC.

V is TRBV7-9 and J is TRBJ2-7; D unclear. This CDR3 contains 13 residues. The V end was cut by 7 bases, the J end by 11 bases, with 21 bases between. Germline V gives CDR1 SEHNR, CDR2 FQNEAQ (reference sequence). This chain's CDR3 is CASTPGGTRLEYF. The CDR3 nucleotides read TGTGCCAGCACCCCTGGTGGTACGAGGCTGGAGTACTTC.

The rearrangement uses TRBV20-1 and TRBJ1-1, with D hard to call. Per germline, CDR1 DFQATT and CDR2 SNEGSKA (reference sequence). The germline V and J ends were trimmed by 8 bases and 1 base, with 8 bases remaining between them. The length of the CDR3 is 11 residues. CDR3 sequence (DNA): TGCAGTCAAGGGAGGAACACTGAAGCTTTCTTT. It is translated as CSQGRNTEAFF.

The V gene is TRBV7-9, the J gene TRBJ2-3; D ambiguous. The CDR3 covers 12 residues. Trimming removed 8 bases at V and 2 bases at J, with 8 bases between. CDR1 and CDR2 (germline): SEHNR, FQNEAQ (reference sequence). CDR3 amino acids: CASSVSTDTQYF. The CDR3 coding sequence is TGTGCCAGCTCCGTATCCACAGATACGCAGTATTTT.

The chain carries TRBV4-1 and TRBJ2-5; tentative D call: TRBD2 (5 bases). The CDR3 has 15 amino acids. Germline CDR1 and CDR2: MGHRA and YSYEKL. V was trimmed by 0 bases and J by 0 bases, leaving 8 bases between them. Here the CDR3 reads CASSQEGAYQETQYF. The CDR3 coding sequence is TGCGCCAGCAGCCAAGAGGGAGCTTACCAAGAGACCCAGTACTTC.

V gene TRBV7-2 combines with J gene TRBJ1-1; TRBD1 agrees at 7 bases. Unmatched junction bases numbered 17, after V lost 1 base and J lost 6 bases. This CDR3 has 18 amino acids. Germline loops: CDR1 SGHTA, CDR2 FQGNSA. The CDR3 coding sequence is TGTGCCAGCAGCTTAGAGAGCCCCCCGCGACAGGGATGGGCTGAAGCTTTCTTT. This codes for CASSLESPPRQGWAEAFF.

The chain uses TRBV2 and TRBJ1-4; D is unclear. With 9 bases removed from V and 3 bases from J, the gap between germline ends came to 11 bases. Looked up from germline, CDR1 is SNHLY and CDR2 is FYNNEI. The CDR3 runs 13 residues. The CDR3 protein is CASQAWPNEKLFF. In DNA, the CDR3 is TGTGCCAGTCAGGCTTGGCCTAATGAAAAACTGTTTTTT.